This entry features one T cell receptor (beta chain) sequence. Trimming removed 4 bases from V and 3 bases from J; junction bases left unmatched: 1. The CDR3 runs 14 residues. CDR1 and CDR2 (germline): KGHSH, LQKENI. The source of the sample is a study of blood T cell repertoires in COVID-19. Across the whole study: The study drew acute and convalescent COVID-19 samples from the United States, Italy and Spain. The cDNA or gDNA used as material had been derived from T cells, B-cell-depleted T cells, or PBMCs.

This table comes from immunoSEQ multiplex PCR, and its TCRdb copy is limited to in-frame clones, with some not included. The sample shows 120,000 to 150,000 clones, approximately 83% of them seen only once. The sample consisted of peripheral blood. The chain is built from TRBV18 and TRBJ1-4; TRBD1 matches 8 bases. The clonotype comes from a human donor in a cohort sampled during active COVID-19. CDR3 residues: CASSRTGSNEKLFF. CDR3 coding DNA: TGTGCCAGCTCACGGACAGGGTCTAATGAAAAACTGTTTTTT.